One and the same sample provided the 13 T cell receptor beta chains below, sequenced in a study of T cell responses to AZD1222 COVID-19 vaccine. Generated by immunoSEQ multiplex PCR, the TCRdb table keeps only in-frame clones and is missing some. The table includes about 46,000 clones, 70% to 90% detected once. Sequences were derived from peripheral blood, sampled 28 days after the second AZD1222 dose. The receptors come from an adult who received the AZD1222 COVID-19 vaccine.

The chain joins TRBV27 to TRBJ1-5, with D possibly TRBD1 on 5 matching bases. From germline, CDR1 is MNHEY and CDR2 SMNVEV (reference sequence). This CDR3 has 15 amino acids. Trimming left V 6 bases short and J 11 bases short, with 23 bases between. The CDR3 region has the DNA TGTGCCAGCAGACCCGGCGGGACCAACGCCTGGGCCCAGCATTTT. This codes for CASRPGGTNAWAQHF.

CDR3 DNA: TGTGCCAGCAGTTACGTGAGTAGCGGCTCCTACGAGCAGTACTTC. Encoded protein: CASSYVSSGSYEQYF. The chain has TRBV6-6 and TRBJ2-7; TRBD2 is a possible D gene (6 bases). The CDR3 extends over 15 amino acids. Trimming left V 2 bases short and J 0 bases short, with 11 bases between. Germline V gene data show CDR1 as MNHNY and CDR2 as SVGAGI (reference sequence).

This chain uses TRBV30 with TRBJ2-3, with 8 bases that match TRBD2. J gave up 8 bases and V 5 bases, and 12 bases lay outside the gene matches. Germline V gene data show CDR1 as GTSNPN and CDR2 as SVGIG (reference sequence). The CDR3 covers 14 residues. As DNA, the CDR3 is TGTGCCTGGGCGACTCCGGGACTAGGGGTTACGCAGTATTTT. Its translation is CAWATPGLGVTQYF.

In its sample, this clone was seen a few times. The chain has TRBV19 and TRBJ2-6; 8 bases fit TRBD1. Germline CDR1 is LNHDA and CDR2 is SQIVND (reference sequence). The CDR3 is 16 amino acids. J was trimmed by 2 bases and V by 4 bases; bases with no gene match: 4. CDR3 nucleotides: TGTGCCAGTAGTAGACAGGGGATGGCTGGGGCCAACGTCCTGACTTTC. Its protein product is CASSRQGMAGANVLTF. Full variable domain (remainder filled in from reference TRBV19 and TRBJ2-6): DGGITQSPKYLFRKEGQNVTLSCEQNLNHDAMYWYRQDPGQGLRLIYYSQIVNDFQKGDIAEGYSVSREKKESFPLTVTSAQKNPTAFYLCASSRQGMAGANVLTFGAGSRLTVL.

This rearrangement joins TRBV15 to TRBJ2-7, with D possibly being TRBD2 (5 bases). V was pared by 0 bases and J by 4 bases, with 13 bases between. Germline V gene sequence: CDR1 LNHNV, CDR2 YYDKDF (reference sequence). The CDR3 is made up of 15 amino acids. CDR3 bases: TGTGCCACCAGCAGAGAAGGAAGAGGGCAGTACGAGCAGTACTTC. Translation: CATSREGRGQYEQYF.

J is TRBJ2-1 and V is TRBV28; TRBD2 aligns across 8 bases. V lost 6 bases and J lost 0; bases outside the gene matches: 7. The CDR3 spans 16 residues. Germline V gene data show CDR1 as MDHEN and CDR2 as SYDVKM. CDR3: CASSPSGTSSYNEQFF. CDR3 DNA sequence: TGTGCCAGCAGCCCCTCCGGGACTAGCTCCTACAATGAGCAGTTCTTC.

This clone was seen just once. The chain carries TRBV6-5 and TRBJ2-3; TRBD2 agrees at 9 bases. Trimming at V came to 6 bases and at J to 2 bases, leaving 6 bases not matched to a gene. The CDR3 runs to 15 residues. The germline V gene has CDR1 MNHEY and CDR2 SVGAGI. CDR3 protein: CASRSLAGFTDTQYF. DNA for the CDR3: TGTGCCAGCAGGTCTCTAGCGGGATTCACAGATACGCAGTATTTT.

The rearrangement joins TRBV5-4 to TRBJ2-7; TRBD1 matches 7 bases. V lost 6 bases, J lost 5 bases, and 5 bases stayed unmatched. This CDR3 has 12 amino acids. Looked up from germline, CDR1 is SGHNT and CDR2 is YYREEE (reference sequence). CDR3 in amino acids: CASTDRDNEQYF. CDR3 nucleotides: TGTGCCAGCACCGACAGGGATAACGAGCAGTACTTC.

J is TRBJ2-2 and V is TRBV19, with D perhaps matching TRBD1 (6 bases). Germline-derived CDR1 and CDR2 are LNHDA and SQIVND (reference sequence). The CDR3 extends over 19 amino acids. Between the trimmed V and J ends, which lost 3 bases and 3 bases, there was a span of 23 bases. In DNA form, the CDR3 reads TGTGCCAGTAGTATCCTCGATTCTTATGACAGGAGTTACACCGGGGAGCTGTTTTTT. As protein: CASSILDSYDRSYTGELFF.

The gene calls are TRBV6-2 or TRBV6-3 and TRBJ1-1; no definite D call. Germline lookup yields CDR1 MNHEY and CDR2 SVGEGT. The ends were cut back, 2 bases at V and 1 base at J, with 8 bases in the middle. The CDR3 totals 14 residues. The CDR3 loop is CASSYGVRNTEAFF. For the CDR3, the DNA is TGTGCCAGCAGTTACGGGGTTCGGAACACTGAAGCTTTCTTT.

The rearrangement joins TRBV5-1 to TRBJ1-2; D uncertain. The V gene's germline CDR1 is SGHRS and CDR2 YFSETQ. Between the trimmed V and J ends, which lost 2 bases and 3 bases, there was a span of 11 bases. The CDR3 spans 14 residues. CDR3 coding DNA: TGCGCCAGCAGCTTCGGTCCTCCCGACTATGGCTACACCTTC. This sequence encodes CASSFGPPDYGYTF.

The J gene is TRBJ2-2, the V gene TRBV19; 12 bases are shared with TRBD2. The germline V gene has CDR1 LNHDA and CDR2 SQIVND (reference sequence). Germline trimming cut 5 bases from V and 5 bases from J; bases unmatched to any gene: 6. The CDR3 runs 16 residues. CDR3 in amino acids: CASSWLAGGPTGELFF. CDR3 nucleotide sequence: TGTGCCAGTAGTTGGCTAGCGGGAGGGCCGACCGGGGAGCTGTTTTTT.

The rearrangement joins TRBV7-6 to TRBJ1-4; D is perhaps TRBD1 (6 bases). Trimming cost V 5 bases and J 7 bases, with 17 bases left between them. CDR1 and CDR2 (germline): SGHVS, FNYEAQ. CDR3 length: 15 residues. CDR3 region: CASSVNRASSEKLFF. In DNA, the CDR3 is TGTGCCAGCAGCGTCAACAGGGCGAGTAGTGAAAAACTGTTTTTT.